One and the same sample provided the 9 T cell receptor beta chains below, sequenced in a study of blood T cells in healthy people across ages. Sample-barcoded 5' priming and a J-beta primer mix drove a second PCR of 7 to 11 cycles. Each CDR3 protein gets one entry after TCRdb re-called the 5' RACE reads with MiXCR. The table shows some 1,800,000 distinct CDR3 sequences, with 39% occurring only once. Sequencing was performed on blood. The receptors were sampled from a human donor in good health.

Note on this clonotype: Its ends do not fully match the called genes, so a read error is possible. The chain has TRBV5-1 and TRBJ1-3, with D perhaps TRBD1 (5 bases). The CDR3 covers 17 residues. Germline CDR1 and CDR2: SGHRS and YFSETQ. The CDR3: CTSSLRSGGFAGNTIYF. CDR3 bases: TGCACCAGCAGCTTGAGGTCGGGGGGATTCGCTGGAAACACCATATATTTT.

The CDR3 region is CSVGDRANTEAFF. Here the CDR3 DNA reads TGCAGCGTTGGGGACAGGGCAAACACTGAAGCTTTCTTT. The V and J genes are TRBV29-1 and TRBJ1-1; 9 nucleotides align to TRBD1. Germline CDR1 SQVTM, CDR2 ANQGSEA. The CDR3 covers 13 residues. J was trimmed by 2 bases and V by 4 bases; bases with no gene match: 2. The full variable domain, its missing parts supplied by reference TRBV29-1 and TRBJ1-1, is SAVISQKPSRDICQRGTSLTIQCQVDSQVTMMFWYRQQPGQSLTLIATANQGSEATYESGFVIDKFPISRPNLTFSTLTVSNMSPEDSSIYLCSVGDRANTEAFFGQGTRLTVV.

This clonotype was found a few times. The rearrangement uses TRBV9 and TRBJ2-3, with unresolved D. The CDR3 consists of 14 residues. CDR1 is SGDLS, CDR2 YYNGEE, per germline. The ends were cut back, 4 bases at V and 4 bases at J, with 13 bases in the middle. As DNA, the CDR3 is TGTGCCAGCAGCTCTGAAAGATGGGCAGATACGCAGTATTTT. This codes for CASSSERWADTQYF.

The chain combines TRBV2 with TRBJ2-7, with D perhaps matching TRBD2 (6 bases). The J call may be in error: the DNA end matches TRBJ2-5 better. Germline V CDR1 and CDR2: SNHLY, FYNNEI. The CDR3 length is 16 residues. CDR3: CASRGETSIMTETQYF. In DNA form, the CDR3 reads TGTGCCAGCAGGGGCGAGACTAGTATCATGACCGAGACCCAGTACTTC.

In its sample, this clonotype was seen a few times. The chain joins TRBV3-1 to TRBJ2-3; D may match TRBD1 or TRBD2 (5 bases each). The CDR3 sequence is 17 residues long. The germline CDR1 and CDR2 sequences are LGHDT and YNNKEL (reference sequence). Trimming took off 0 bases at V and 1 base at J, with 14 bases between the two ends. CDR3 region: CASSQDIGADGTDTQYF. DNA of the CDR3: TGTGCCAGCAGCCAAGACATCGGGGCCGACGGCACAGATACGCAGTATTTT.

This clonotype was observed a handful of times. The CDR3 protein is CASSLWGELRGNEQFF. The CDR3 nucleotides read TGCGCCAGCAGCTTGTGGGGGGAACTACGGGGGAATGAGCAGTTCTTC. The rearrangement uses TRBV5-1 and TRBJ2-1, with D maybe TRBD2 (6 bases). V was clipped by 1 base and J by 7 bases, with 18 bases between them. This CDR3 has 16 residues. The germline V gene has CDR1 SGHRS and CDR2 YFSETQ.

The rearrangement uses TRBV6-1 and TRBJ2-5; 7 bases line up with TRBD1. The J call may not be correct, given that the DNA end is closer to TRBJ2-7. Looked up from germline, CDR1 is MNHNS and CDR2 is SASEGT. The CDR3 has 12 residues. The CDR3 reads CASSGDRAEQYF. In DNA form, the CDR3 reads TGTGCCAGCAGTGGCGACAGGGCCGAGCAGTACTTC.

The chain is built from TRBV10-3 and TRBJ1-1; 8 bases map to TRBD1. With V trimmed by 11 bases and J by 3 bases, 8 bases remained unmatched. The CDR3 covers 13 residues. Germline V gene data show CDR1 as ENHRY and CDR2 as SYGVKD. The CDR3 DNA is TGTGCCCTCACTAAGGACAGGGACACTGAAGCTTTCTTT. This sequence encodes CALTKDRDTEAFF.

This clonotype appeared a few times. The V call is TRBV18, the J call TRBJ2-3; D gene unclear. The V and J ends lost 1 base and 0 bases respectively, with 11 bases between them. This CDR3 is 16 amino acids long. Germline lookup yields CDR1 KGHSH and CDR2 LQKENI. The CDR3 is CASSPLEAASTDTQYF. In DNA form, the CDR3 reads TGTGCCAGCTCACCACTTGAGGCAGCGAGCACAGATACGCAGTATTTT.